This TCR beta chain comes out of a study of OX40 agonist ivuxolimab in advanced cancers. Study background: The dose-escalation group included hepatocellular carcinoma, melanoma, renal cell carcinoma and head and neck cancer. Findings and caveats of the study: At 0.1 to 3.0 mg/kg and by week 6, clonal expansion occurred in CD4+ and CD8+ blood T cells.

Assay used: immunoSEQ multiplex PCR; TCRdb lists only in-frame clones, some missing. The sample lists approximately 52,000 clones; approximately 94% were seen once. This CDR3 region has 12 residues. V was cut by 9 bases and J by 3 bases, with 12 bases left in between. The V gene's germline CDR1 is SNHLY and CDR2 FYNNEI. Notes on this clone: What it binds is not known.

V and J are TRBV2 and TRBJ2-7, with no clear D. The origin of this receptor is an adult with an advanced solid tumor such as melanoma, head and neck, liver or kidney cancer. This specimen was CD4+ or CD8+ T cells sorted from blood, taken in a trial of the OX40 agonist ivuxolimab. The CDR3 coding sequence is TGTGCCAGAGAGACCGAAAACTACGAGCAGTACTTC. Protein: CARETENYEQYF.